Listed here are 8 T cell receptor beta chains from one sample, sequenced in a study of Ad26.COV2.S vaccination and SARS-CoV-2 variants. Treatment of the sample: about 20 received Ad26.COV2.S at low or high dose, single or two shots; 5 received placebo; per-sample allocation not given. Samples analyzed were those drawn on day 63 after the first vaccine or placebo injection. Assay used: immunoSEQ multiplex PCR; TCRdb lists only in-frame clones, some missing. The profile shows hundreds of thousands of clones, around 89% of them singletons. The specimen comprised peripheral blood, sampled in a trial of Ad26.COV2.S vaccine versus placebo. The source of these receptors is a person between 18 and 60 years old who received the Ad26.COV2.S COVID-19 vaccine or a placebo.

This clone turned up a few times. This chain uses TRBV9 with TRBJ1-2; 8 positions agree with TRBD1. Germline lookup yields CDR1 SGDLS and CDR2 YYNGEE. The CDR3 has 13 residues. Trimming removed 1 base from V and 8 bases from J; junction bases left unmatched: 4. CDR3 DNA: TGTGCCAGCAGCGTACTGGACAGGGACGGCTACACCTTC. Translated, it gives CASSVLDRDGYTF.

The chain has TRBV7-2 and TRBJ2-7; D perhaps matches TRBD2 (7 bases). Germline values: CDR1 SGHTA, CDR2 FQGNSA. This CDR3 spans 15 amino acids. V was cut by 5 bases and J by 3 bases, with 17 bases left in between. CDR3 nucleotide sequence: TGTGCCAGCAGCCCCCGGGGAGGGGGGATCTACGAGCAGTACTTC. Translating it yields CASSPRGGGIYEQYF.

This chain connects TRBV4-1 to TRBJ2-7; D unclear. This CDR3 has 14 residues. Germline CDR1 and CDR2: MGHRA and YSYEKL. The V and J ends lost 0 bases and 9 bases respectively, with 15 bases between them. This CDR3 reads CASSQDGSVGGQYF. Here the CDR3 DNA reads TGCGCCAGCAGCCAAGACGGCAGTGTGGGCGGGCAGTACTTC.

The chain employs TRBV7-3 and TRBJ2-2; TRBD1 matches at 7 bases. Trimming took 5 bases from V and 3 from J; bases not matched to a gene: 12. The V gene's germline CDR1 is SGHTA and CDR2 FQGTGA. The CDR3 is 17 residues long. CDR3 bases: TGTGCCAGCAGCCCGGGCGTGACAGGGCGGTACACCGGGGAGCTGTTTTTT. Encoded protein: CASSPGVTGRYTGELFF.

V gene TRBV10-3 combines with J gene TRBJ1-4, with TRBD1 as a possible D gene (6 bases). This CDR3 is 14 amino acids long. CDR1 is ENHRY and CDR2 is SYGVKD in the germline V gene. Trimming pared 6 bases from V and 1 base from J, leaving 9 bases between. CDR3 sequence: CAISQGKTNEKLFF. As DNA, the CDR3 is TGTGCCATCAGCCAGGGGAAAACTAATGAAAAACTGTTTTTT.

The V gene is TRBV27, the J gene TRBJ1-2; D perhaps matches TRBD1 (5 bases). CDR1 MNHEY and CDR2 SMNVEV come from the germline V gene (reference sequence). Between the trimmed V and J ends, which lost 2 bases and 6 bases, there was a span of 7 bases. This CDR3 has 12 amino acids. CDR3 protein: CASSLGGDGYTF. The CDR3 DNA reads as TGTGCCAGCAGTTTAGGGGGTGATGGCTACACCTTC.

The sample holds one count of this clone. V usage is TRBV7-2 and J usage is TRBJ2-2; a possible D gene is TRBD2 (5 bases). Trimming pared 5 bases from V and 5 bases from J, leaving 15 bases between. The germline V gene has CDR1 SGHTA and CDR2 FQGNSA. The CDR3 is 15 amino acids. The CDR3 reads CASSGLGPGTGELFF. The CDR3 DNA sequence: TGTGCCAGCAGCGGGTTGGGCCCGGGGACCGGGGAGCTGTTTTTT. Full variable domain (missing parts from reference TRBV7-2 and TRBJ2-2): GAGVSQSPSNKVTEKGKDVELRCDPISGHTALYWYRQSLGQGLEFLIYFQGNSAPDKSGLPSDRFSAERTGGSVSTLTIQRTQQEDSAVYLCASSGLGPGTGELFFGEGSRLTVL.

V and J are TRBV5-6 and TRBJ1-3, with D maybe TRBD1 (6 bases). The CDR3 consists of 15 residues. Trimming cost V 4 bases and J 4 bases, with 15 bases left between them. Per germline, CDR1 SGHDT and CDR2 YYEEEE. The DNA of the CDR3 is TGTGCCAGCAGCCCCGGGGGGGGGCCCGGAAACACCATATATTTT. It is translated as CASSPGGGPGNTIYF.